The entry below gives a single TCR beta chain sequence along with its context. No antigen is known for it. The treatment here: oral pan-JAK inhibitor, 5-10 mg twice daily. Punch biopsies of lesional scalp, plus peripheral blood, were taken from alopecia areata patients. From PBMCs, CD4+ and CD8+ T cells were sorted. The data originate from a study of CD8+ T cells in alopecia areata. Reverse transcription of extracted RNA yielded cDNA, which provided the sequencing template. The assay was immunoSEQ multiplex PCR, and TCRdb's table has in-frame clones only and misses some. The profile shows 90,000 to 120,000 clones, 84% of them singletons. Study-level findings and limits: Among patients, TCR sharing was less clear than in mice, a difference possibly due in part to HLA diversity in the patient population. Scalp repertoires also include resident alphabeta T cells from normal skin.

The sample in question was CD8+ T cells sorted from blood, obtained at week 24, from a patient treated with tofacitinib. This clonotype was sampled from a human donor with alopecia areata.

CDR3 DNA sequence: TGTGCCAGTAGTATAAGGGGAGGCGGGGAGCTGTTTTTT. Residues: CASSIRGGGELFF. The chain joins TRBV19 to TRBJ2-2; perhaps TRBD2 as D (6 bases). The CDR3 contains 13 residues. Trimming left V 2 bases short and J 7 bases short, with 8 bases between. The V gene's germline CDR1 is LNHDA and CDR2 SQIVND (reference sequence).